This TCR beta chain was retrieved from a study of CD8 T cells in Susac syndrome. Germline loops: CDR1 SGHNT, CDR2 YENEEA. J was trimmed by 2 bases and V by 8 bases; bases with no gene match: 5. This CDR3 region has 13 residues. Random hexamers were used to reverse transcribe an amount of roughly 0.45 to 1 ug RNA. MiXCR, applied by TCRdb to the immunoSEQ multiplex PCR reads, yields one record per CDR3 protein. The table lists 150,000 or so distinct CDR3 sequences, roughly 95% of them singletons. This clonotype was sampled from a human donor with Susac syndrome. Sequenced sample: CD4+ T cells from PBMCs. The rearrangement links TRBV11-3 to TRBJ2-5; 7 bases map to TRBD2. CDR3 sequence (DNA): TGTGCCAGCCAGGGAGGGCAGCAAGAGACCCAGTACTTC. It specifies CASQGGQQETQYF.